This T cell receptor (beta chain) was obtained from a study of CD4 T cell repertoires in COVID-19. Whole-study context: Relabeled CFSE-low cells, IL-2-expanded for approximately eleven days, met spikes from other coronaviruses.

The memory T cells were sequenced right after ex vivo isolation, without culture. With respect to this clone: What it recognizes is unknown.

The germline V and J ends were trimmed by 0 bases and 4 bases, with 10 bases remaining between them. The CDR3 runs 15 residues. The germline V gene encodes CDR1 SGHTA and CDR2 FQGNSA. Study-wide findings and caveats: Some SARS-CoV-2 clonotypes, between about 6.5 and 25%, recurred in SARS-CoV and/or HKU1 cultures.

The protocol was immunoSEQ multiplex PCR, while the TCRdb copy is restricted to in-frame clones and leaves out a portion. Of approximately 75,000 clones listed, about four fifths are singletons. This chain connects TRBV7-2 to TRBJ2-1; weak D call: TRBD2 (5 bases). The specimen comprised CD4+ T cells from peripheral blood, sampled after recovery from COVID-19. The receptor was derived from a human donor who had COVID-19. The CDR3 DNA reads TGTGCCAGCAGCTTAGCACGGGGTCCTTACAATGAGCAGTTCTTC. Translated: CASSLARGPYNEQFF.